This T cell receptor (beta chain) was found in a study of CD8+CD57+ T cells in acquired aplastic anemia (dated by TCRdb to 2016 to 2018). Regarding the complete study: On average, sorted CD4+ and CD8+ cells yielded around 3.5 ug of extracted DNA, with a range of about 0.19 to 30 ug. An average of approximately 10 million reads for CD4+ cells and 12 million or so reads for CD8+ cells was obtained from healthy donor samples.

Study-wide conclusions, independent of this receptor: No significant difference in CD8+ Simpson's diversity was found between patients and healthy controls (P=0.060). Fewer than 35 CD8+ CDR3 sequences were found to be shared between patients and controls, but these sequences appeared to be highly expressed in patients and within the immunodominant clones of the patients.

The study deep-sequenced TCR repertoires of sorted CD4+ and CD8+ blood T cells from severe aplastic anemia patients and healthy subjects. Ficoll-Paque density gradient centrifugation was used to isolate peripheral blood mononuclear cells. Before DNA extraction, CD4+ and CD8+ T cells were sorted with FACS or magnetic beads. As regards this clonotype: It has no known antigen specificity. No qualities accompany the bases; no much larger clone lies one base away.

Genomic DNA served as template for TCR beta VDJ combination and CDR3 sequence profiling. An Illumina HiSeq 2000 was the platform used for TCR repertoire sequencing. Turning to the authors' computational methods: Repertoires were assessed using TRBV/TRBJ rearrangement plots, CDR3 size and DJ length profiles, and Simpson's diversity index. The immunodominant clone was defined as the most abundant DNA sequence in deep sequencing data. CDR3 amino acid sequences were checked for sharing between subjects and were compared against published repertoires and the VDJdb database. TCRdb took the public reads, trimmed them with fastp at Q25, ran MiXCR for clone calling and kept in-frame beta chains. Every distinct CDR3 protein forms one entry, paired with its most common genes and DNA. The V and J calls follow TCRdb's processing rather than the paper's. Here the sample has some 150,000 distinct CDR3 sequences; roughly 40% occur a single time. More than 7% of the sample rests with the top ten.

The clonotype originates from a human donor in good health, serving as a control. Sequencing was done on a sample of sorted CD4+, CD8+, or CD8+CD57+ T cells (not recorded which) from PBMCs.

CDR3 protein: CASSITNSPLHF. The bases read TGTGCCAGTAGTATAACTAATTCACCCCTCCACTTT. Recombination connected TRBV19 to TRBJ1-6, with the D segment identity uncertain. Trimming costs V 2 bases and J 6 bases, and their ends lie 2 bases apart. The CDR3 goes from the cysteine to the phenylalanine over 12 residues. Kept here is only the CDR3 DNA, which spans 36 bases and is read in frame from base 1. Reading the germline V gene (reference sequence) gives CDR1 LNHDA and CDR2 SQIVND.